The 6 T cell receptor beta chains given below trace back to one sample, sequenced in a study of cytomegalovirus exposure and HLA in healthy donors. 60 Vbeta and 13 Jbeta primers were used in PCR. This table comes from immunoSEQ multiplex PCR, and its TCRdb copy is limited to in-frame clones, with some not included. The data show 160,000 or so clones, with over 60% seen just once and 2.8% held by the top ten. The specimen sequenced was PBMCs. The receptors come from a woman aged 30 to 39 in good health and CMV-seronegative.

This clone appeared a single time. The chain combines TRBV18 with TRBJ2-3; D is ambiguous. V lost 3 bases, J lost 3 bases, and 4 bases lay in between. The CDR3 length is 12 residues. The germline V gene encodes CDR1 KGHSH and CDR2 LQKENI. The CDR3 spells CASSPRTDTQYF. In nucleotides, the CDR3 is TGTGCCAGCTCACCTCGGACAGATACGCAGTATTTT.

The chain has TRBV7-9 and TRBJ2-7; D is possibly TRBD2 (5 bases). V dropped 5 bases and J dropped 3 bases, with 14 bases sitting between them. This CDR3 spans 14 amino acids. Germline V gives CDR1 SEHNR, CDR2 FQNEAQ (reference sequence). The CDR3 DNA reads TGTGCCAGCAGCCACCGGGAACTATTCTACGAGCAGTACTTC. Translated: CASSHRELFYEQYF.

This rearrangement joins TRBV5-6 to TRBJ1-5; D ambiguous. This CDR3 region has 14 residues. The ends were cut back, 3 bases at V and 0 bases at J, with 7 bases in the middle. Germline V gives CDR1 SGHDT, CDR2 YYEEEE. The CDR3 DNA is TGTGCCAGCAGCTCCTTATATAGCAATCAGCCCCAGCATTTT. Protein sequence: CASSSLYSNQPQHF.

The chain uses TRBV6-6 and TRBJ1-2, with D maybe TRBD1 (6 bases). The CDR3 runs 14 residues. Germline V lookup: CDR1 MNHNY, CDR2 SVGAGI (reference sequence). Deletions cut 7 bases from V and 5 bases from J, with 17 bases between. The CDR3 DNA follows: TGTGCCAGCACCAGCGGACAGATTTATTATGGCTACACCTTC. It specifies CASTSGQIYYGYTF.

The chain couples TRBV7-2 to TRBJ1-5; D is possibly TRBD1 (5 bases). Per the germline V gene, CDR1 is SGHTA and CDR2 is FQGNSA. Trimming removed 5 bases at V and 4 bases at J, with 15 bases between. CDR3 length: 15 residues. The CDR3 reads CASSQRGRVNQPQHF. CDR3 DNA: TGTGCCAGCAGCCAAAGGGGCAGGGTTAATCAGCCCCAGCATTTT.

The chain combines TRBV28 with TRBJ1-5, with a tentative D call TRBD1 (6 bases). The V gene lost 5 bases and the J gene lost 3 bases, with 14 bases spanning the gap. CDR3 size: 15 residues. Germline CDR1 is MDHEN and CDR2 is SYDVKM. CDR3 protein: CASSPLDSNNQPQHF. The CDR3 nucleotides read TGTGCCAGCAGTCCTCTGGACAGTAACAATCAGCCCCAGCATTTT.